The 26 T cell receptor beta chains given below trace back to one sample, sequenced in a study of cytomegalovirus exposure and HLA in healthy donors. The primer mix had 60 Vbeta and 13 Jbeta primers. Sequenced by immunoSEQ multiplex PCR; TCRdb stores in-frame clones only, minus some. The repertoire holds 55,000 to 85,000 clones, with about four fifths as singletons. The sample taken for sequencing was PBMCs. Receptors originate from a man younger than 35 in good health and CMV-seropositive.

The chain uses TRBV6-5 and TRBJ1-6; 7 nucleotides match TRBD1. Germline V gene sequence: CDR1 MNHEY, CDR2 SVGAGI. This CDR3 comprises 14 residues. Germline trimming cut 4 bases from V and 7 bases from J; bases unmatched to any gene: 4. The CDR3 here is CASSLGGRNSPLHF. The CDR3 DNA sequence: TGTGCCAGCAGTTTAGGGGGCAGGAATTCACCCCTCCACTTT.

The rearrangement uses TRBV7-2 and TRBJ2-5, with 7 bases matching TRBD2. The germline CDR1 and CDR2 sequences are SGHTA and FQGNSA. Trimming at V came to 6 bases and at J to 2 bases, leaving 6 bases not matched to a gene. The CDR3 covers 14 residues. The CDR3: CASRDKRGQETQYF. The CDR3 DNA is TGTGCCAGCAGGGATAAGCGGGGTCAAGAGACCCAGTACTTC.

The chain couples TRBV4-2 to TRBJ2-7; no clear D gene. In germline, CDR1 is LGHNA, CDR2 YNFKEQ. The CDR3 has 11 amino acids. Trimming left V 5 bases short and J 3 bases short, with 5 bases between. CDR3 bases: TGTGCCAGCAGCGTCGGCTACGAGCAGTACTTC. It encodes CASSVGYEQYF.

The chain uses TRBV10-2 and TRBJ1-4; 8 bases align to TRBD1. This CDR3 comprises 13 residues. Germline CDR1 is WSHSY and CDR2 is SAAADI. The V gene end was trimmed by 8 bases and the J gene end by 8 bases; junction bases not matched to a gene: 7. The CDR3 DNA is TGCGCCAGCCGAGGACAGGGCGACGAAAAACTGTTTTTT. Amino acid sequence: CASRGQGDEKLFF.

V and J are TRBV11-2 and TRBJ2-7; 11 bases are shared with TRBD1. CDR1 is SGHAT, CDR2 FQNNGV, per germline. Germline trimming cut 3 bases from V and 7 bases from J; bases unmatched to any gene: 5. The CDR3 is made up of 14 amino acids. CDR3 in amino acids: CASSLQDRGQEQYF. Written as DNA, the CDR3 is TGTGCCAGCAGCTTGCAGGACAGGGGGCAGGAGCAGTACTTC. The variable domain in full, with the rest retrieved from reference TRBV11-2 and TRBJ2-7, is EAGVAQSPRYKIIEKRQSVAFWCNPISGHATLYWYQQILGQGPKLLIQFQNNGVVDDSQLPKDRFSAERLKGVDSTLKIQPAKLEDSAVYLCASSLQDRGQEQYFGPGTRLTVT.

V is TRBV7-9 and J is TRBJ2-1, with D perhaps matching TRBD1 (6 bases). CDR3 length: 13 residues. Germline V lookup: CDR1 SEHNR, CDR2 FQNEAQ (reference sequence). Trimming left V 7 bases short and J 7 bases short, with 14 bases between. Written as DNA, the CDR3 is TGTGCCAGCACCTACACTAGGGGGAATGAGCAGTTCTTC. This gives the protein CASTYTRGNEQFF.

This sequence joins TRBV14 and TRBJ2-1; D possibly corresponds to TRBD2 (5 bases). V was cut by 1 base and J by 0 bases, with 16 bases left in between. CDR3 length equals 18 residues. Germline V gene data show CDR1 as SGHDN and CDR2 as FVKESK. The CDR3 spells CASSQVLPSGPSYNEQFF. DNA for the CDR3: TGTGCCAGCAGCCAAGTCCTCCCAAGCGGACCCTCCTACAATGAGCAGTTCTTC.

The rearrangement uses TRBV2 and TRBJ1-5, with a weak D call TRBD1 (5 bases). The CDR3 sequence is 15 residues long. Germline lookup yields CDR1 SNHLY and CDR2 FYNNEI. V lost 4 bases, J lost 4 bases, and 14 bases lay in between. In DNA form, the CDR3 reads TGTGCCAGCAGTGGGCCCCTGGGGGGTAATCAGCCCCAGCATTTT. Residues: CASSGPLGGNQPQHF.

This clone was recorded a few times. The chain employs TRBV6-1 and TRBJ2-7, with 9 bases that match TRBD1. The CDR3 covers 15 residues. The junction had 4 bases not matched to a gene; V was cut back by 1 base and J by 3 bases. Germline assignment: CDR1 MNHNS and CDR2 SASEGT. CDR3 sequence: CASSEEETGGYEQYF. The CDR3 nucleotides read TGTGCCAGCAGTGAAGAGGAGACAGGGGGCTACGAGCAGTACTTC.

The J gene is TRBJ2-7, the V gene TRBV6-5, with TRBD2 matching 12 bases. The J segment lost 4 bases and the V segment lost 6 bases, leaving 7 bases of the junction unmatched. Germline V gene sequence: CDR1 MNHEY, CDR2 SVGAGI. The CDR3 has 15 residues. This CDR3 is CASRPRTSGAYEQYF. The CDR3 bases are TGTGCCAGCAGACCTAGGACTAGCGGGGCATACGAGCAGTACTTC.

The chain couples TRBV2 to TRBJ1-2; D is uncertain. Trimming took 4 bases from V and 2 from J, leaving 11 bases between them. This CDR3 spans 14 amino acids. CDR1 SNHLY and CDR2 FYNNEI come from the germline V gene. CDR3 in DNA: TGTGCCAGCAGTGCTGGCAACGGGAACTATGGCTACACCTTC. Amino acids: CASSAGNGNYGYTF.

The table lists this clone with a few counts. The CDR3 bases are TGTGCCAGCAGTTACATCCCGGGACAGGGGCCCGAGACCCAGTACTTC. Encoded protein: CASSYIPGQGPETQYF. The chain joins TRBV6-5 to TRBJ2-5; 10 bases are shared with TRBD1. There are 16 residues in the CDR3. The germline CDR1 and CDR2 sequences are MNHEY and SVGAGI. Losses at the gene ends were 2 bases for V and 5 bases for J; bases not matched to a gene: 8.

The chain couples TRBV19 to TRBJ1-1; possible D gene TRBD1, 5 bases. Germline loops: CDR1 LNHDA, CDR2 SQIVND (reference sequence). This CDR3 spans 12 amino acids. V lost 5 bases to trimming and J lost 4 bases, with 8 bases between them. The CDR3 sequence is CASSVGGTEAFF. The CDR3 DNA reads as TGTGCCAGTAGTGTGGGGGGCACTGAAGCTTTCTTT.

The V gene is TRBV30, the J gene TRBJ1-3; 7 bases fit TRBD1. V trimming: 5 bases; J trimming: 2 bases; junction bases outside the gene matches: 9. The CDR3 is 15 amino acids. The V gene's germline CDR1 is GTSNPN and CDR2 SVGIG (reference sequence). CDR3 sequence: CAWLGLGTAGNTIYF. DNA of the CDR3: TGTGCCTGGCTCGGCCTCGGGACAGCTGGAAACACCATATATTTT.

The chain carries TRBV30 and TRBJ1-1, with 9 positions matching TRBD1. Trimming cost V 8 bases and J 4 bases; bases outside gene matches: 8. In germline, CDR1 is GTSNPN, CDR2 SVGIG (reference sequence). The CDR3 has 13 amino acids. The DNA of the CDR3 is TGTGCCGGCCGGGACAGGGCTTCCACTGAAGCTTTCTTT. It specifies CAGRDRASTEAFF.

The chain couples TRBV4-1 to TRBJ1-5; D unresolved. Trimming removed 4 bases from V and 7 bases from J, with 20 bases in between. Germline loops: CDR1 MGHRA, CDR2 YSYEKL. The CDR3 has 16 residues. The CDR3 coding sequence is TGCGCCAGCAGCCCCGGCCGGGGAACGGTCGACCAGCCCCAGCATTTT. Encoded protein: CASSPGRGTVDQPQHF.

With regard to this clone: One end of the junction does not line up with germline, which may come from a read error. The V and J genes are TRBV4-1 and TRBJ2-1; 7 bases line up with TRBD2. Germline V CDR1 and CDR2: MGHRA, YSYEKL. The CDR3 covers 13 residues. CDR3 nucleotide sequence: TGCGCCAGCAGCCAGGGCGTACTAGCGACTGTCATCTTC. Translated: CASSQGVLATVIF.

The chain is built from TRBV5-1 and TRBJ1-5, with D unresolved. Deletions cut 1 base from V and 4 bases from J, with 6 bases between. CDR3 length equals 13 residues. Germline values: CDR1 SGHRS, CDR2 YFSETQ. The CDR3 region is CASSLSQNQPQHF. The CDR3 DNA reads TGCGCCAGCAGCTTGTCACAGAATCAGCCCCAGCATTTT.

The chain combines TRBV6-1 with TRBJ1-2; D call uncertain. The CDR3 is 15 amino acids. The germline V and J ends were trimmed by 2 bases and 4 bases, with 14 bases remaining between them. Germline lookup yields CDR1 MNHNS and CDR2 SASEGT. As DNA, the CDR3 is TGTGCCAGCAGTGAATGGAGTGCATCGGCCTATGGCTACACCTTC. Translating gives CASSEWSASAYGYTF.

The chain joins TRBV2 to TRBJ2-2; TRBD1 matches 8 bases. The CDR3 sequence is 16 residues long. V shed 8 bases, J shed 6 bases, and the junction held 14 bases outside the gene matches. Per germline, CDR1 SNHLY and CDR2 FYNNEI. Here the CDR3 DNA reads TGTGCCAGCTCTACCGACCAGGGGGCTGTCGCCGGGGAGCTGTTTTTT. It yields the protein CASSTDQGAVAGELFF.

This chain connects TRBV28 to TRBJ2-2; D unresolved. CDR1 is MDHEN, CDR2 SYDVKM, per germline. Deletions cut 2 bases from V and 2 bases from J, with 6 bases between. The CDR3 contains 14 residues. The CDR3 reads CASSLNSNTGELFF. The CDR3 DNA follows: TGTGCCAGCAGTTTAAACAGTAACACCGGGGAGCTGTTTTTT.

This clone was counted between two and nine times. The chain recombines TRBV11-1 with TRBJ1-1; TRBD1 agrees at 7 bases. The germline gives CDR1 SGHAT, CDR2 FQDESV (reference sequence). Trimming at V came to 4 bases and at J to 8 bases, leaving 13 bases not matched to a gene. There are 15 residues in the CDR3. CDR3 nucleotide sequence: TGTGCCAGCAGCTCCTGGGACAGCCAGGGAGCAGAAGCTTTCTTT. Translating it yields CASSSWDSQGAEAFF.

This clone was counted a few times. The CDR3 sequence is CASKGLETQYF. The CDR3 bases are TGCGCCAGCAAGGGGTTGGAGACCCAGTACTTC. The rearrangement joins TRBV10-1 to TRBJ2-5; D possibly corresponds to TRBD1 (5 bases). The V and J ends lost 7 bases and 5 bases respectively, with 8 bases between them. Germline-derived CDR1 and CDR2 are WNHNN and SYGVQD (reference sequence). The CDR3 totals 11 residues.

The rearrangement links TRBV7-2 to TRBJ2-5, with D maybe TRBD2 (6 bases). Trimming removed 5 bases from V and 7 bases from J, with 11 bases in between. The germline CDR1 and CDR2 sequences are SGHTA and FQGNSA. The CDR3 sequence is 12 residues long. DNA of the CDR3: TGTGCCAGCAGCCGATTCGGGGGGACCCAGTACTTC. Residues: CASSRFGGTQYF. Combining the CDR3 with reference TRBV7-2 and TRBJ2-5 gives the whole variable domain GAGVSQSPSNKVTEKGKDVELRCDPISGHTALYWYRQSLGQGLEFLIYFQGNSAPDKSGLPSDRFSAERTGGSVSTLTIQRTQQEDSAVYLCASSRFGGTQYFGPGTRLLVL.

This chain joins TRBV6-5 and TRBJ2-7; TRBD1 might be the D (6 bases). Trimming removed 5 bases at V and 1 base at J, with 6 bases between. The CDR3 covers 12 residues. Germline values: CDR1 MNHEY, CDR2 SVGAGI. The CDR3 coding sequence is TGTGCCAGCAGTCAGGGGTCCTACGAGCAGTACTTC. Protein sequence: CASSQGSYEQYF.

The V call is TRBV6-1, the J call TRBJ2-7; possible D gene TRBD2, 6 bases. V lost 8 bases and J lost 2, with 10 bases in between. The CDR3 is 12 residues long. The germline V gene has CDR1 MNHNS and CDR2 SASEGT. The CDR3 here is CASEEGAYEQYF. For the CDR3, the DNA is TGTGCCAGCGAGGAGGGTGCCTACGAGCAGTACTTC.